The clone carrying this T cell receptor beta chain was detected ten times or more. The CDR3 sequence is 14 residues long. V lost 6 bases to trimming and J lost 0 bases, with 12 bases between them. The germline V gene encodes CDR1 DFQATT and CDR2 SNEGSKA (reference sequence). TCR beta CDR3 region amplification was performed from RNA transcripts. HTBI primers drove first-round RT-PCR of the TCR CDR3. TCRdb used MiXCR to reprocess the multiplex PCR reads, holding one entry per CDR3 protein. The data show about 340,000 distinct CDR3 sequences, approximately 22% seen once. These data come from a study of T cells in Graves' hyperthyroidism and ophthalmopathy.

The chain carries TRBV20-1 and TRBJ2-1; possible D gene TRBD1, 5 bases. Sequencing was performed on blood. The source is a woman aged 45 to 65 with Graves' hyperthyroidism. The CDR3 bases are TGCAGTGCCAACAGGCTCCTCTCCTACAATGAGCAGTTCTTC. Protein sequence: CSANRLLSYNEQFF.